The 21 T cell receptor beta chains below all came from one sample that was sequenced in a study of blood T cell repertoires in COVID-19. Clones were read by immunoSEQ multiplex PCR, and TCRdb kept only the in-frame ones, dropping some. Here the sample spans roughly 230,000 clones, roughly 90% being singletons. The specimen sequenced was peripheral blood. Receptors originate from an older woman with COVID-19, enrolled during active disease.

For the CDR3, the DNA is TGTGCCAGCAGCTTAGGGCAGGGAAGAACTGAAGCTTTCTTT. Translated: CASSLGQGRTEAFF. This chain joins TRBV7-6 and TRBJ1-1, with a tentative D call TRBD1 (5 bases). Germline V gives CDR1 SGHVS, CDR2 FNYEAQ. V was pared by 1 base and J by 5 bases, with 11 bases between. The CDR3 runs to 14 residues.

J is TRBJ1-6 and V is TRBV6-2 or TRBV6-3; D uncertain. CDR1 is MNHEY, CDR2 SVGEGT, per germline. The CDR3 runs to 15 residues. Trimming left V 2 bases short and J 7 bases short, with 12 bases between. For the CDR3, the DNA is TGTGCCAGCAGTTACCAGCGGGGAGGCAATTCACCCCTCCACTTT. Protein sequence: CASSYQRGGNSPLHF.

This chain connects TRBV2 to TRBJ1-2; 10 bases are shared with TRBD1. The V and J ends lost 4 bases and 2 bases, in that order; junction bases with no gene match: 1. The CDR3 extends over 14 amino acids. From germline, CDR1 is SNHLY and CDR2 FYNNEI. The CDR3 protein is CASSGTGGNYGYTF. In DNA, the CDR3 is TGTGCCAGCAGTGGGACAGGGGGGAACTATGGCTACACCTTC.

CDR3 nucleotide sequence: TGTGCCAGCAGATCTCCCAGGCAAGGTGGTGGCTACACCTTC. As protein: CASRSPRQGGGYTF. This chain connects TRBV11-2 to TRBJ1-2, with unresolved D. V lost 6 bases, J lost 7 bases, and 18 bases lay in between. The germline CDR1 and CDR2 sequences are SGHAT and FQNNGV. There are 14 residues in the CDR3.

This clone was seen a handful of times. The rearrangement uses TRBV4-1 and TRBJ2-7; TRBD1 agrees at 7 bases. The CDR3 has 16 residues. Trimming at V came to 0 bases and at J to 1 base, leaving 6 bases not matched to a gene. Germline CDR1 MGHRA, CDR2 YSYEKL. CDR3 residues: CASSQDSGTASYEQYF. CDR3 in DNA: TGCGCCAGCAGCCAAGATTCAGGGACAGCTTCCTACGAGCAGTACTTC.

This sequence joins TRBV10-2 and TRBJ2-3; 12 bases agree with TRBD2. The CDR3 has 15 residues. Trimming took 10 bases from V and 7 from J; bases not matched to a gene: 12. The germline V gene has CDR1 WSHSY and CDR2 SAAADI. CDR3 coding DNA: TGCGCCACCGCGGGTACTAGCGGGGGGACTAATACGCAGTATTTT. As protein: CATAGTSGGTNTQYF.

Here the CDR3 DNA reads TGTGCCAGCAGCTTAGCGGGCCCCGGGGTTACGCAGTATTTT. This encodes CASSLAGPGVTQYF. The V gene is TRBV7-2, the J gene TRBJ2-3, with D possibly TRBD2 on 5 matching bases. Trimming removed 0 bases from V and 8 bases from J, with 12 bases in between. CDR1 and CDR2 (germline): SGHTA, FQGNSA. The CDR3 contains 14 residues.

The chain has TRBV19 and TRBJ1-6; no reliable D call. Per germline, CDR1 LNHDA and CDR2 SQIVND (reference sequence). This CDR3 has 12 amino acids. V was pared by 7 bases and J by 5 bases, with 6 bases between. CDR3 residues: CASTRNNSPLHF. The CDR3 bases are TGTGCCAGTACCAGGAATAATTCACCCCTCCACTTT.

This clone was counted once. CDR3 loop: CASCTPERPQHF. CDR3 DNA: TGTGCCAGCTGCACCCCGGAGAGGCCCCAGCATTTT. The V call is TRBV6-6, the J call TRBJ1-5, with D hard to call. Trimming took 8 bases from V and 9 from J, leaving 14 bases between them. The germline V gene has CDR1 MNHNY and CDR2 SVGAGI (reference sequence). The CDR3 covers 12 residues.

Turning to this clone: In the same sample, other DNA sequences code for this CDR3. The chain recombines TRBV5-1 with TRBJ2-2; D may be TRBD1 (6 bases). CDR1 and CDR2 (germline): SGHRS, YFSETQ. The V gene lost 4 bases and the J gene lost 7 bases, with 11 bases spanning the gap. The CDR3 has 13 residues. In nucleotides, the CDR3 is TGCGCCAGCAGCCTCGCAGGGGTCGGGGAGCTGTTTTTT. It specifies CASSLAGVGELFF.

This rearrangement joins TRBV13 to TRBJ1-1; D unclear. V lost 5 bases and J 7 bases, leaving 14 bases between the germline ends. Germline V gives CDR1 PRHDT, CDR2 FYEKMQ (reference sequence). This CDR3 has 13 amino acids. This CDR3 is CASSLLLASEAFF. The DNA for the CDR3 is TGTGCCAGCAGCCTCCTTTTGGCCAGTGAAGCTTTCTTT.

The chain combines TRBV4-3 with TRBJ2-7; 7 bases align to TRBD1. In germline, CDR1 is LGHNA, CDR2 YSLEER. The CDR3 consists of 17 residues. J lost 3 bases, V lost 0 bases, and 11 bases had no gene match. The CDR3 protein is CASSQEPPRQGYYEQYF. The CDR3 DNA reads TGCGCCAGCAGCCAAGAACCCCCCCGACAGGGCTACTACGAGCAGTACTTC.

This clone occurred a few times. The chain links TRBV29-1 to TRBJ1-1, with a weak D call TRBD1 (6 bases). The V end lost 4 bases, the J end lost 1 base, and 7 bases lay between the germline ends. Per germline, CDR1 SQVTM and CDR2 ANQGSEA. The CDR3 runs 12 residues. CDR3 bases: TGCAGCGTTGGACAGGCGAACACTGAAGCTTTCTTT. Amino acids: CSVGQANTEAFF.

The V gene is TRBV18, the J gene TRBJ1-2; possibly TRBD1 for D (6 bases). The germline V gene encodes CDR1 KGHSH and CDR2 LQKENI. The CDR3 extends over 15 amino acids. The V end was cut by 3 bases, the J end by 8 bases, with 19 bases between. The CDR3 is CASSPTQGLFLGYTF. CDR3 bases: TGTGCCAGCTCACCTACACAGGGCCTGTTTCTCGGCTACACCTTC. The full variable domain, rest sourced from reference TRBV18 and TRBJ1-2, is NAGVMQNPRHLVRRRGQEARLRCSPMKGHSHVYWYRQLPEEGLKFMVYLQKENIIDESGMPKERFSAEFPKEGPSILRIQQVVRGDSAAYFCASSPTQGLFLGYTFGSGTRLTVV.

The rearrangement joins TRBV13 to TRBJ2-3; 7 nucleotides match TRBD2. The CDR3 covers 17 residues. Germline V CDR1 and CDR2: PRHDT, FYEKMQ (reference sequence). Trimming removed 4 bases from V and 2 bases from J; junction bases left unmatched: 12. The DNA for the CDR3 is TGTGCCAGCAGCTATTCCTCGGGGCGGGGGACCACAGATACGCAGTATTTT. Translation gives CASSYSSGRGTTDTQYF.

The chain employs TRBV2 and TRBJ2-7, with D perhaps matching TRBD1 (6 bases). The CDR3 has 17 residues. Germline loops: CDR1 SNHLY, CDR2 FYNNEI. V was shortened by 5 bases and J by 0 bases, with 20 bases between the two germline ends. The CDR3 here is CASSSTEGTTPSYEQYF. The CDR3 region has the DNA TGTGCCAGCAGTTCAACCGAGGGGACAACTCCCTCCTACGAGCAGTACTTC.

The chain combines TRBV6-2 or TRBV6-3 with TRBJ1-6, with D perhaps TRBD1 (5 bases). Germline V gene lookup returns CDR1 MNHEY and CDR2 SVGEGT. The CDR3 has 16 amino acids. Trimming removed 0 bases at V and 8 bases at J, with 14 bases between. CDR3 DNA: TGTGCCAGCAGTTACTCGCTGACAGCCAAAGATTCACCCCTCCACTTT. It specifies CASSYSLTAKDSPLHF.

This rearrangement joins TRBV4-2 to TRBJ1-1, with D perhaps TRBD1 (5 bases). Germline loops: CDR1 LGHNA, CDR2 YNFKEQ. Trimming removed 4 bases at V and 3 bases at J, with 15 bases between. CDR3 length: 15 amino acids. The CDR3, as DNA: TGTGCCAGCAGCCCCGGCTCGGTAGGGGACACTGAAGCTTTCTTT. Translating gives CASSPGSVGDTEAFF.

The chain joins TRBV4-2 to TRBJ1-1; 10 nucleotides line up with TRBD1. V trimming: 0 bases; J trimming: 2 bases; junction bases outside the gene matches: 3. The length of the CDR3 is 16 residues. CDR1 and CDR2 from the germline V gene are LGHNA and YNFKEQ. CDR3 amino acids: CASSQESTGGNTEAFF. CDR3 in DNA: TGTGCCAGCAGCCAAGAATCGACAGGGGGCAACACTGAAGCTTTCTTT.

The V call is TRBV6-4, the J call TRBJ2-5; TRBD1 agrees at 9 bases. J gave up 3 bases and V 8 bases, and 4 bases lay outside the gene matches. The germline V gene has CDR1 MRHNA and CDR2 SNTAGT. CDR3 size: 13 residues. CDR3 coding DNA: TGTGCCAGCTCCCGGGACAGGGAAGAGACCCAGTACTTC. Amino acid sequence: CASSRDREETQYF.

The gene calls are TRBV7-2 and TRBJ2-7, with D possibly being TRBD1 (5 bases). Germline values: CDR1 SGHTA, CDR2 FQGNSA. V lost 4 bases, J lost 3 bases, and 16 bases lay in between. The CDR3 is 15 residues long. The CDR3 sequence is CASSYQGWGNYEQYF. CDR3 bases: TGTGCCAGCAGCTACCAGGGATGGGGCAACTACGAGCAGTACTTC.